The 23 T cell receptor beta chains below come from one sample, sequenced in a study of cytomegalovirus exposure and HLA in healthy donors. Primers for the PCR totalled 60 Vbeta and 13 Jbeta. Method: immunoSEQ multiplex PCR; TCRdb's copy keeps in-frame clones and lacks some. This sample has just over 150,000 clones; about 80% occur once, and the top ten carry 2% to 2.5%. The sequenced material came from PBMCs. The receptors originated from a female donor in good health and CMV-seronegative.

The rearrangement uses TRBV5-6 and TRBJ1-4; the D is unclear. This CDR3 region has 16 residues. Germline V CDR1 and CDR2: SGHDT, YYEEEE. Trimming removed 4 bases at V and 8 bases at J, with 21 bases between. The CDR3 here is CASSPPGPRGGEKLFF. Written as DNA, the CDR3 is TGTGCCAGCAGCCCCCCGGGCCCCCGGGGTGGGGAAAAACTGTTTTTT.

A few counts support this clone. The chain recombines TRBV5-4 with TRBJ2-7, with 8 bases that match TRBD1. The CDR3 has 12 residues. The J segment lost 7 bases and the V segment lost 3 bases, leaving 3 bases of the junction unmatched. Germline-derived CDR1 and CDR2 are SGHNT and YYREEE (reference sequence). This CDR3 is CASSSGQGEQYF. The CDR3 coding sequence is TGTGCCAGCAGCTCTGGACAGGGAGAGCAGTACTTC.

The chain employs TRBV29-1 and TRBJ2-6; 7 bases agree with TRBD1. The CDR3 runs to 18 residues. The ends lost 6 bases at V and 0 bases at J; junction bases unmatched: 14. From germline, CDR1 is SQVTM and CDR2 ANQGSEA. CDR3 DNA sequence: TGCAGCGTCATACAGGGGCTAACAGCTATCTCTGGGGCCAACGTCCTGACTTTC. This encodes CSVIQGLTAISGANVLTF. Using reference TRBV29-1 and TRBJ2-6 for the parts outside the CDR3, the full variable domain is SAVISQKPSRDICQRGTSLTIQCQVDSQVTMMFWYRQQPGQSLTLIATANQGSEATYESGFVIDKFPISRPNLTFSTLTVSNMSPEDSSIYLCSVIQGLTAISGANVLTFGAGSRLTVL.

The chain links TRBV9 to TRBJ1-1; D might be TRBD1 (5 bases). The CDR3 consists of 14 residues. Between the trimmed V and J ends, which lost 4 bases and 1 base, there was a span of 11 bases. Germline V gives CDR1 SGDLS, CDR2 YYNGEE. The CDR3 nucleotides are TGTGCCAGCAGCATAGGGGCGGGGAACACTGAAGCTTTCTTT. Its translation: CASSIGAGNTEAFF.

The rearrangement joins TRBV27 to TRBJ1-2, with 7 bases identical to TRBD1. This CDR3 comprises 15 residues. With V trimmed by 6 bases and J by 8 bases, 15 bases remained unmatched. In germline, CDR1 is MNHEY, CDR2 SMNVEV (reference sequence). For the CDR3, the DNA is TGTGCCAGCAGGAAATGGACAGGTGCCGATGGGGGCTACACCTTC. Residues: CASRKWTGADGGYTF.

This clone was detected a few times. The chain carries TRBV6-5 and TRBJ2-7, with 9 positions matching TRBD2. This CDR3 spans 15 amino acids. Per the germline V gene, CDR1 is MNHEY and CDR2 is SVGAGI. V gave up 2 bases and J gave up 2 bases; unmatched junction bases: 4. The CDR3 DNA sequence: TGTGCCAGCAGTTACGGGGTAGCGGGAGCCTACGAGCAGTACTTC. Translation: CASSYGVAGAYEQYF.

This clone was seen a single time. J is TRBJ2-7 and V is TRBV2, with no clear D. The V gene's germline CDR1 is SNHLY and CDR2 FYNNEI. The V end was cut by 6 bases, the J end by 0 bases, with 15 bases between. The CDR3 runs 15 residues. CDR3 DNA sequence: TGTGCCAGCAGAGAGCTGACTTCGAGCTCCTACGAGCAGTACTTC. Amino acid sequence: CASRELTSSSYEQYF.

Points on this clone: A read error may account for a junction end that differs from germline. Distinct nucleotide sequences in the sample also encode this CDR3. The chain uses TRBV19 and TRBJ1-5, with no clear D. The CDR3 is made up of 14 amino acids. Germline values: CDR1 LNHDA, CDR2 SQIVND (reference sequence). The CDR3 DNA reads as TGTGCCAGTAGTCCCACTGGCGGCAATCAGCCTCAGCATTTT. Translating gives CASSPTGGNQPQHF.

The chain joins TRBV19 to TRBJ1-5; maybe TRBD1 (5 bases). The CDR3 totals 13 residues. V dropped 5 bases and J dropped 7 bases, with 12 bases sitting between them. From germline, CDR1 is LNHDA and CDR2 SQIVND (reference sequence). The CDR3 DNA is TGTGCCAGTAGTCGGGGGTTAGGACAGCCCCAGCATTTT. This encodes CASSRGLGQPQHF.

This clone was counted between two and nine times. At one of its ends the junction is not consistent with the germline gene, which may arise from a read error. V is TRBV7-9 and J is TRBJ1-2; 7 bases fit TRBD1. Germline-derived CDR1 and CDR2 are SEHNR and FQNEAQ (reference sequence). This CDR3 is 16 amino acids long. The CDR3: CSSSKSRTGYNYGYTF. CDR3 sequence (DNA): TGTTCCAGCAGCAAATCCCGGACAGGTTACAACTATGGCTACACCTTC.

This clone was found once. The rearrangement joins TRBV5-1 to TRBJ2-2; no reliable D call. Germline-derived CDR1 and CDR2 are SGHRS and YFSETQ. The length of the CDR3 is 17 residues. V was trimmed by 0 bases and J by 0 bases, leaving 12 bases between them. In nucleotides, the CDR3 is TGCGCCAGCAGCTTGGCCCAGGCAATCGCGAACACCGGGGAGCTGTTTTTT. Encoded protein: CASSLAQAIANTGELFF.

V is TRBV2 and J is TRBJ2-7, with 7 bases aligning to TRBD2. The J segment lost 3 bases and the V segment lost 7 bases, leaving 6 bases of the junction unmatched. Germline CDR1 reads SNHLY; CDR2 reads FYNNEI. The CDR3 contains 13 residues. The chain's CDR3 is CASNILADYEQYF. For the CDR3, the DNA is TGTGCCAGCAATATTCTAGCGGACTACGAGCAGTACTTC.

V usage is TRBV4-2 and J usage is TRBJ1-3, with D possibly TRBD1 on 5 matching bases. Trimming took off 4 bases at V and 0 bases at J, with 10 bases between the two ends. Per the germline V gene, CDR1 is LGHNA and CDR2 is YNFKEQ. CDR3 length equals 15 residues. This chain's CDR3 is CASSRGVDSGNTIYF. CDR3 sequence (DNA): TGTGCCAGCAGCCGGGGGGTAGACTCTGGAAACACCATATATTTT.

The J gene is TRBJ2-3, the V gene TRBV18; a possible D gene is TRBD1 (6 bases). CDR1 KGHSH and CDR2 LQKENI come from the germline V gene. The CDR3 runs to 15 residues. V was pared by 3 bases and J by 2 bases, with 12 bases between. The CDR3 is CASSPDSRFTDTQYF. The CDR3 nucleotides read TGTGCCAGCTCACCGGACAGTCGTTTCACAGATACGCAGTATTTT.

The chain couples TRBV30 to TRBJ1-6, with 11 bases lining up with TRBD1. The junction had 14 bases not matched to a gene; V was cut back by 7 bases and J by 9 bases. Germline CDR1 is GTSNPN and CDR2 is SVGIG (reference sequence). The CDR3 is made up of 16 amino acids. The CDR3 bases are TGTGCCTTTAAACCGGGACAGGGGGTCTCGAGTTCACCCCTCCACTTT. Its translation is CAFKPGQGVSSSPLHF.

The V call is TRBV13, the J call TRBJ1-1; the match to TRBD1 covers 7 bases. From germline, CDR1 is PRHDT and CDR2 FYEKMQ (reference sequence). There are 15 residues in the CDR3. The V segment lost 7 bases and the J segment 0 bases; nucleotides outside the gene matches: 8. CDR3 region: CASTRPGGMNTEAFF. The CDR3 DNA is TGTGCCAGCACCCGACCAGGGGGGATGAACACTGAAGCTTTCTTT. The whole variable domain, remainder taken from reference TRBV13 and TRBJ1-1, is AAGVIQSPRHLIKEKRETATLKCYPIPRHDTVYWYQQGPGQDPQFLISFYEKMQSDKGSIPDRFSAQQFSDYHSELNMSSLELGDSALYFCASTRPGGMNTEAFFGQGTRLTVV.

The chain recombines TRBV7-3 with TRBJ2-5; 10 bases fit TRBD2. TRBJ2-7 matches the DNA end more closely, so the J call is doubtful. Germline-derived CDR1 and CDR2 are SGHTA and FQGTGA. The CDR3 runs 16 residues. The CDR3 DNA sequence: TGTGCCAGCAGCTCGCTACTAGCGGGGAGCTCCTACGAGCAGTACTTC. Its translation: CASSSLLAGSSYEQYF.

The chain links TRBV25-1 to TRBJ1-1; 7 nucleotides align to TRBD1. J lost 1 base, V lost 1 base, and 3 bases had no gene match. The CDR3 runs 15 residues. The V gene's germline CDR1 is MGHDK and CDR2 SYGVNS. CDR3 protein: CASSESTGRNTEAFF. In DNA form, the CDR3 reads TGTGCCAGCAGTGAATCGACAGGGAGGAACACTGAAGCTTTCTTT.

In nucleotides, the CDR3 is TGCAGCGCCATCCCTGTCAGGGCTGGGGCTTTCTTT. This encodes CSAIPVRAGAFF. This rearrangement joins TRBV29-1 to TRBJ1-1, with D possibly matching TRBD1 (5 bases). The CDR3 loop spans 12 amino acids. CDR1 SQVTM and CDR2 ANQGSEA come from the germline V gene. Between the trimmed V and J ends, which lost 7 bases and 11 bases, there was a span of 20 bases.

The genes are TRBV20-1 and TRBJ2-7; no clear D gene. CDR1 is DFQATT, CDR2 SNEGSKA, per germline (reference sequence). Trimming pared 1 base from V and 1 base from J, leaving 2 bases between. The CDR3 consists of 11 residues. CDR3 coding DNA: TGCAGTGCTAGAGCGTCCTACGAGCAGTACTTC. It translates to CSARASYEQYF.

The rearrangement links TRBV19 to TRBJ2-6; weak D call: TRBD2 (5 bases). The CDR3 is made up of 16 amino acids. V lost 3 bases and J 0 bases, leaving 9 bases between the germline ends. The germline V gene has CDR1 LNHDA and CDR2 SQIVND (reference sequence). The CDR3 DNA reads as TGTGCCAGTAGTATTCCGGCGGGCTCTGGGGCCAACGTCCTGACTTTC. It is translated as CASSIPAGSGANVLTF.

The V and J genes are TRBV29-1 and TRBJ1-4, with D uncertain. Trimming removed 5 bases from V and 11 bases from J, with 15 bases in between. The CDR3 spans 12 residues. The germline CDR1 and CDR2 sequences are SQVTM and ANQGSEA. The CDR3 nucleotides are TGCAGCGTTAGGCAGGATAGCGAGAAACTGTTTTTT. Its protein is CSVRQDSEKLFF.

This clone was counted between two and nine times. The chain couples TRBV28 to TRBJ1-5; maybe TRBD1 (6 bases). Trimming took 1 base from V and 6 from J, leaving 10 bases between them. The CDR3 is 14 residues long. Germline V CDR1 and CDR2: MDHEN, SYDVKM. The CDR3 loop is CASSLLARGQPQHF. DNA for the CDR3: TGTGCCAGCAGTTTATTAGCCAGGGGTCAGCCCCAGCATTTT.